The 5 T cell receptor beta chains presented below share a single source sample, sequenced in a study of T cell responses to AZD1222 COVID-19 vaccine. Method: immunoSEQ multiplex PCR; TCRdb's copy keeps in-frame clones and lacks some. There are about 120,000 clones in the sample; more than 85% occur only once, and roughly a tenth lies in the top ten. Sequencing used peripheral blood, obtained on day 0 of AZD1222 vaccination. Every receptor here comes from an adult in good health.

In this sample, this clone turned up once. V gene TRBV5-5 combines with J gene TRBJ1-2, with a tentative D call TRBD1 (5 bases). V dropped 1 base and J dropped 4 bases, with 8 bases sitting between them. CDR1 is SGHKS, CDR2 YYEKEE, per germline (reference sequence). The CDR3 extends over 13 amino acids. As DNA, the CDR3 is TGTGCCAGCAGCTTGAAGGGGACCTATGGCTACACCTTC. This sequence encodes CASSLKGTYGYTF.

The chain couples TRBV6-5 to TRBJ2-1; no clear D. Trimming cost V 6 bases and J 0 bases, with 12 bases left between them. The CDR3 covers 15 residues. Germline V lookup: CDR1 MNHEY, CDR2 SVGAGI. The CDR3 DNA reads TGTGCCAGCAGCTTTACTACCAACTCCTACAATGAGCAGTTCTTC. It specifies CASSFTTNSYNEQFF.

The chain carries TRBV7-2 and TRBJ1-2; D possibly corresponds to TRBD1 (5 bases). The germline gives CDR1 SGHTA, CDR2 FQGNSA. Trimming pared 5 bases from V and 3 bases from J, leaving 16 bases between. The CDR3 extends over 15 amino acids. The CDR3 reads CASSQDRGTYYGYTF. Here the CDR3 DNA reads TGTGCCAGCAGCCAGGACCGGGGCACTTACTATGGCTACACCTTC. Supplemented by reference TRBV7-2 and TRBJ1-2, the full variable domain reads GAGVSQSPSNKVTEKGKDVELRCDPISGHTALYWYRQSLGQGLEFLIYFQGNSAPDKSGLPSDRFSAERTGGSVSTLTIQRTQQEDSAVYLCASSQDRGTYYGYTFGSGTRLTVV.

The V call is TRBV5-1, the J call TRBJ2-5; D is unclear. Per the germline V gene, CDR1 is SGHRS and CDR2 is YFSETQ. V was pared by 3 bases and J by 4 bases, with 10 bases between. The CDR3 runs 13 residues. This CDR3 is CASSSPEAETQYF. CDR3 nucleotides: TGCGCCAGCAGCTCCCCCGAGGCAGAGACCCAGTACTTC.

V gene TRBV9 combines with J gene TRBJ2-2; D remains unclear. Germline loops: CDR1 SGDLS, CDR2 YYNGEE. V was shortened by 0 bases and J by 5 bases, with 8 bases between the two germline ends. The CDR3 covers 14 residues. CDR3 loop: CASSVEASTGELFF. Here the CDR3 DNA reads TGTGCCAGCAGCGTAGAAGCTTCTACCGGGGAGCTGTTTTTT.